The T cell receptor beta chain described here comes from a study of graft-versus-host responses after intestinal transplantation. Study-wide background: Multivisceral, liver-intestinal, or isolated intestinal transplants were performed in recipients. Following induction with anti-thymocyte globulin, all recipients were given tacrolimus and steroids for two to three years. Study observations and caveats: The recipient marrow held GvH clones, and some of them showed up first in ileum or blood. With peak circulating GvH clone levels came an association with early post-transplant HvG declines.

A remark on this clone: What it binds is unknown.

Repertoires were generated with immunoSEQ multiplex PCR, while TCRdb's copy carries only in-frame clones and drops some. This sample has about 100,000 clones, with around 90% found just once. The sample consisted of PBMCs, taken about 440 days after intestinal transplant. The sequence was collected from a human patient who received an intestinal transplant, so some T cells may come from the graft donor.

Here the CDR3 reads CATTKTGGSSYEQYF. The CDR3 nucleotides read TGTGCCACTACGAAGACGGGGGGGTCCTCCTACGAGCAGTACTTC. The chain is built from TRBV5-6 and TRBJ2-7; TRBD2 agrees at 8 bases. The V and J ends lost 9 bases and 0 bases, in that order; junction bases with no gene match: 11. Looked up from germline, CDR1 is SGHDT and CDR2 is YYEEEE. The CDR3 covers 15 residues.